Reported below is one T cell receptor (beta chain). The data stem from a study of read filtering for tumor transcriptome and immune sequencing. From 400 to 450 ng of RNA, a library with molecular barcoded alpha/delta and beta/gamma adaptors was made. TCRdb recomputed calls from the reads with MiXCR, one row per CDR3 protein. Of about 50,000 distinct CDR3 sequences listed, around 19% were seen once; the top ten hold less than 45%. Per the germline V gene, CDR1 is PRHDT and CDR2 is FYEKMQ (reference sequence). V was clipped by 4 bases and J by 0 bases; unmatched bases: 3. The CDR3 totals 15 residues. The clonotype comes from a donor at least 40 years old with multiple myeloma. Sequencing used a population of CD138-negative cells sorted from bone marrow. The J gene is TRBJ1-2, the V gene TRBV13; 9 nucleotides match TRBD1. The CDR3, as DNA: TGTGCCAGCAGCTCCGGACAGGGGACTAACTATGGCTACACCTTC. This translates into CASSSGQGTNYGYTF.